This is a list of T cell receptor beta chains from one sample in a study of cytomegalovirus exposure and HLA in healthy donors. The repertoire was sequenced with immunoSEQ multiplex PCR; TCRdb's copy has only in-frame clones and lacks some. Found here are around 190,000 clones, less than 80% of them singletons; the top ten hold 4% to 4.5%. Sample: PBMCs. These receptors all stem from a woman in her 30s in good health and CMV-seropositive. Both conserved end residues are part of each CDR3. D genes are given only for firm matches. Size values are once, few and many counts, or a class for expanded clones, and some rows have none.

V	D	J	size	DNA	CDR3
TRBV10-2	.	TRBJ2-5	.	TGCGCCAGCAGTGAGACATCACCGGGGAGGGAGACCCAGTACTTC	CASSETSPGRETQYF
TRBV27	.	TRBJ2-4	.	TGTGCCAGCAGTTCCTCACTCCAGGGGAACATTCAGTACTTC	CASSSSLQGNIQYF
TRBV5-1	TRBD2	TRBJ2-7	.	TGCGCCAGCAGCTTGGACGGGACTAGGGGCTACGAGCAGTACTTC	CASSLDGTRGYEQYF
TRBV4-3	TRBD1	TRBJ2-7	.	TGCGCCAGCAGCCAGGAAACCACCCCGGGACAGGGTGGGGGCGAGCAGTACTTC	CASSQETTPGQGGGEQYF
TRBV4-3	TRBD1	TRBJ2-3	.	TGCGCCAGCAGCCTCTGGGACAGGTGGCCAGATACGCAGTATTTT	CASSLWDRWPDTQYF
TRBV18	.	TRBJ2-4	few	TGTGCCAGCTCACCCCTCGGGCTTACTTCGGGGGAAAACATTCAGTACTTC	CASSPLGLTSGENIQYF
TRBV5-6	.	TRBJ1-3	.	TGTGCCAGCAGCACAGTAAGCTCCTCTGGAAACACCATATATTTT	CASSTVSSSGNTIYF
TRBV4-2	.	TRBJ2-4	few	TGTGCCAGCAGCCAAGATCGAGTCGTGGAAGTCGAGGGCCTAGCCAAAAACATTCAGTACTTC	CASSQDRVVEVEGLAKNIQYF
TRBV2	.	TRBJ2-5	.	TGTGCCAGCACCGAGGGCCGAGGTGGTGAGACCCAGTACTTC	CASTEGRGGETQYF
TRBV9	TRBD2	TRBJ2-3	.	TGTGCCAGCAGCGTAGTTAAAGCGGGAGGGCCCCTAGATACGCAGTATTTT	CASSVVKAGGPLDTQYF
TRBV7-2	.	TRBJ2-7	.	TGTGCCAGCAGCTTAGAGGGCGGGGAGCACTACGAGCAGTACTTC	CASSLEGGEHYEQYF
TRBV27	.	TRBJ2-3	.	TGTGCCAGCACCCGGACTACCTATAGCACAGATACGCAGTATTTT	CASTRTTYSTDTQYF